The 29 T cell receptor beta chains given below trace back to one sample, sequenced in a study of technical replicates of blood from a handful of donors. The data were produced by immunoSEQ multiplex PCR, yet TCRdb's version contains in-frame clones alone and is incomplete. Of tens of thousands of clones in the sample, approximately 91% were seen once. Sequenced input: PBMCs. The receptors stem from a human donor in good health. Some clones in this sample may be carry-over from other donors' samples.

The rearrangement uses TRBV7-9 and TRBJ2-3; 10 bases line up with TRBD2. This CDR3 contains 16 residues. V lost 5 bases and J lost 5; bases outside the gene matches: 10. Per germline, CDR1 SEHNR and CDR2 FQNEAQ (reference sequence). The CDR3 nucleotides are TGTGCCAGCAGCCAAGCGAGCGGGAGGGCCGTAGATACGCAGTATTTT. It codes for CASSQASGRAVDTQYF.

The chain links TRBV27 to TRBJ2-2; the D gene is possibly TRBD2 (5 bases). CDR1 and CDR2 (germline): MNHEY, SMNVEV (reference sequence). The V end lost 0 bases, the J end lost 4 bases, and 6 bases lay between the germline ends. The CDR3 loop spans 14 amino acids. The CDR3 region has the DNA TGTGCCAGCAGTTTATCGAGCGGCACCGGGGAGCTGTTTTTT. This sequence encodes CASSLSSGTGELFF.

This clone came up once. The chain recombines TRBV2 with TRBJ2-3, with 7 bases matching TRBD2. The CDR3 spans 16 residues. The germline V gene encodes CDR1 SNHLY and CDR2 FYNNEI. The V and J ends lost 2 bases and 1 base, in that order; junction bases with no gene match: 6. The CDR3 here is CASSERVGGGTDTQYF. The CDR3 DNA reads as TGTGCCAGCAGTGAAAGGGTGGGAGGGGGCACAGATACGCAGTATTTT.

The chain employs TRBV5-4 and TRBJ2-7; 7 bases line up with TRBD2. This CDR3 is built from 13 residues. Germline V gene sequence: CDR1 SGHNT, CDR2 YYREEE (reference sequence). The V and J ends lost 1 base and 3 bases, in that order; junction bases with no gene match: 1. CDR3 sequence (DNA): TGTGCCAGCAGCTTGACTAGCGACTACGAGCAGTACTTC. It is translated as CASSLTSDYEQYF.

The chain has TRBV6-1 and TRBJ2-5, with D possibly being TRBD2 (7 bases). The CDR3 runs to 16 residues. Germline V lookup: CDR1 MNHNS, CDR2 SASEGT. Trimming took 3 bases from V and 7 from J, leaving 21 bases between them. CDR3 coding DNA: TGTGCCAGCAGTGAGTTTACGGGGGGCCGTTATGGGACCCAGTACTTC. Protein: CASSEFTGGRYGTQYF.

V usage is TRBV19 and J usage is TRBJ2-1, with 13 bases lining up with TRBD2. The CDR3 is 15 residues long. Germline CDR1 and CDR2: LNHDA and SQIVND (reference sequence). The junction had 9 bases not matched to a gene; V was cut back by 6 bases and J by 10 bases. CDR3 in DNA: TGTGCCAGTAGCCCAGGACTAGCGGGGGTCGGGGAGCAGTTCTTC. This sequence encodes CASSPGLAGVGEQFF.

This rearrangement joins TRBV12-2 to TRBJ2-7; the D call of TRBD2 is as the table states it, not checked on the DNA. TRBV12-2 is classified as a pseudogene. This CDR3 has 17 residues. Here the CDR3 DNA reads TGTGCAAGTCGCTTAGTTATAGCGGCGCAGGCCTCCTACGAGCAGTACTTC. Protein: CASRLVIAAQASYEQYF.

The gene calls are TRBV4-3 and TRBJ2-7, with a weak D call TRBD2 (6 bases). CDR3 size: 15 residues. Per the germline V gene, CDR1 is LGHNA and CDR2 is YSLEER. V was shortened by 0 bases and J by 3 bases, with 12 bases between the two germline ends. CDR3 region: CASSQEATGVYEQYF. Written as DNA, the CDR3 is TGCGCCAGCAGCCAAGAAGCGACGGGGGTCTACGAGCAGTACTTC.

The gene calls are TRBV29-1 and TRBJ1-2; 9 bases align to TRBD1. The J segment lost 7 bases and the V segment lost 6 bases, leaving 6 bases of the junction unmatched. CDR1 and CDR2 (germline): SQVTM, ANQGSEA. This CDR3 has 12 amino acids. CDR3 residues: CSVLTGGSGYTF. The CDR3 coding sequence is TGCAGCGTACTGACAGGGGGTAGTGGCTACACCTTC.

This chain joins TRBV7-2 and TRBJ2-7; no definite D call. Trimming took 0 bases from V and 2 from J, leaving 11 bases between them. The CDR3 spans 15 residues. Germline assignment: CDR1 SGHTA and CDR2 FQGNSA. In DNA, the CDR3 is TGTGCCAGCAGCTTAGCGTCGGTCGGTCCCTACGAGCAGTACTTC. This encodes CASSLASVGPYEQYF.

The chain carries TRBV11-2 and TRBJ2-2; D is perhaps TRBD1 (6 bases). V was pared by 4 bases and J by 6 bases, with 21 bases between. The CDR3 totals 17 residues. Germline V gene sequence: CDR1 SGHAT, CDR2 FQNNGV. The CDR3 DNA is TGTGCCAGCAGCTCCTCCCCTGGGGGCATAGGGGCCGGGGAGCTGTTTTTT. It encodes CASSSSPGGIGAGELFF.

The chain recombines TRBV5-1 with TRBJ1-2; TRBD1 matches 8 bases. J gave up 3 bases and V 4 bases, and 5 bases lay outside the gene matches. CDR1 is SGHRS, CDR2 YFSETQ, per germline. This CDR3 is built from 14 residues. In DNA form, the CDR3 reads TGCGCCAGCAGCCGGACAGGGAAGGACTATGGCTACACCTTC. Protein sequence: CASSRTGKDYGYTF. The variable domain in full, with the rest retrieved from reference TRBV5-1 and TRBJ1-2, is KAGVTQTPRYLIKTRGQQVTLSCSPISGHRSVSWYQQTPGQGLQFLFEYFSETQRNKGNFPGRFSGRQFSNSRSEMNVSTLELGDSALYLCASSRTGKDYGYTFGSGTRLTVV.

The chain joins TRBV4-2 to TRBJ2-7, with TRBD1 matching over 7 bases. V lost 1 base to trimming and J lost 7 bases; unmatched junction nucleotides: 10. Per germline, CDR1 LGHNA and CDR2 YNFKEQ. The CDR3 loop spans 15 amino acids. The DNA of the CDR3 is TGTGCCAGCAGCCAAGCTAGTGACAGGGTTAGGGAGCAGTACTTC. As protein: CASSQASDRVREQYF.

This clone was detected once. DNA for the CDR3: TGTGCCAGCAGCGCCGTCCCAGGGACAGCAGAAGTTACCTACGAGCAGTACTTC. Encoded protein: CASSAVPGTAEVTYEQYF. The chain recombines TRBV7-6 with TRBJ2-7, with 7 bases matching TRBD1. Germline CDR1 SGHVS, CDR2 FNYEAQ. The CDR3 covers 18 residues. Trimming at V came to 5 bases and at J to 2 bases, leaving 18 bases not matched to a gene.

The chain uses TRBV6-1 and TRBJ2-2, with D maybe TRBD1 (5 bases). The V end lost 7 bases, the J end lost 4 bases, and 16 bases lay between the germline ends. The CDR3 spans 15 residues. CDR1 is MNHNS and CDR2 is SASEGT in the germline V gene. CDR3 DNA: TGTGCCAGCAATTCGGCGACAGTGGGCACCGGGGAGCTGTTTTTT. Its translation: CASNSATVGTGELFF.

This clone has more than one count but fewer than ten. The genes are TRBV5-1 and TRBJ2-7; TRBD1 aligns across 8 bases. V lost 4 bases and J lost 0; bases outside the gene matches: 6. The CDR3 is 15 residues long. Germline V gives CDR1 SGHRS, CDR2 YFSETQ. CDR3 region: CASSHRDRLSYEQYF. In nucleotides, the CDR3 is TGCGCCAGCAGCCACCGGGACAGGCTCTCCTACGAGCAGTACTTC.

The V gene is TRBV7-9, the J gene TRBJ1-1, with 8 bases lining up with TRBD1. Looked up from germline, CDR1 is SEHNR and CDR2 is FQNEAQ (reference sequence). V lost 3 bases and J lost 0; bases outside the gene matches: 6. This CDR3 has 16 residues. The CDR3 region has the DNA TGTGCCAGCAGCTTCCGGACAGGGAGAATGAACACTGAAGCTTTCTTT. Translating gives CASSFRTGRMNTEAFF.

The chain combines TRBV7-9 with TRBJ1-1, with D perhaps matching TRBD1 (6 bases). V was pared by 5 bases and J by 6 bases, with 22 bases between. Germline V gene sequence: CDR1 SEHNR, CDR2 FQNEAQ (reference sequence). The CDR3 is 16 residues long. The CDR3 nucleotides are TGTGCCAGCAGCCCCTACGGGACATTGAGTTCCCCTGAAGCTTTCTTT. Translated, it gives CASSPYGTLSSPEAFF. Complete variable domain (other parts from reference TRBV7-9 and TRBJ1-1): DTGVSQNPRHKITKRGQNVTFRCDPISEHNRLYWYRQTLGQGPEFLTYFQNEAQLEKSRLLSDRFSAERPKGSFSTLEIQRTEQGDSAMYLCASSPYGTLSSPEAFFGQGTRLTVV.

V usage is TRBV2 and J usage is TRBJ2-7; 14 positions agree with TRBD2. This CDR3 contains 14 residues. The ends lost 6 bases at V and 4 bases at J; junction bases unmatched: 2. Germline V gene sequence: CDR1 SNHLY, CDR2 FYNNEI. CDR3 DNA: TGTGCCAGCAGACGGACTAGCGGGAGGTACGAGCAGTACTTC. This encodes CASRRTSGRYEQYF.

V usage is TRBV7-6 and J usage is TRBJ2-7; 8 nucleotides agree with TRBD1. Germline trimming cut 7 bases from V and 6 bases from J; bases unmatched to any gene: 11. The germline gives CDR1 SGHVS, CDR2 FNYEAQ. The CDR3 runs 14 residues. This chain's CDR3 is CASTVTGEDCEQYF. The CDR3 DNA sequence: TGTGCCAGCACCGTGACAGGGGAAGATTGCGAGCAGTACTTC.

The chain employs TRBV9 and TRBJ2-7; 8 bases map to TRBD2. CDR3 length: 14 residues. Germline V gives CDR1 SGDLS, CDR2 YYNGEE. The V and J ends lost 4 bases and 6 bases, in that order; junction bases with no gene match: 9. The DNA for the CDR3 is TGTGCCAGCAGCAGCGGGAGCTATTCGTTCGAGCAGTACTTC. Protein product: CASSSGSYSFEQYF.

The V gene is TRBV7-2, the J gene TRBJ2-3, with a weak D call TRBD1 (5 bases). Trimming took off 1 base at V and 1 base at J, with 6 bases between the two ends. Per germline, CDR1 SGHTA and CDR2 FQGNSA. This CDR3 comprises 14 residues. The CDR3 spells CASSLEGGTDTQYF. The CDR3, as DNA: TGTGCCAGCAGCTTAGAAGGGGGCACAGATACGCAGTATTTT.

This chain joins TRBV6-5 and TRBJ1-3; D gene uncertain. The germline gives CDR1 MNHEY, CDR2 SVGAGI. The CDR3 has 15 amino acids. V was pared by 5 bases and J by 4 bases, with 15 bases between. The CDR3: CASSTRASAGNTIYF. The CDR3, as DNA: TGTGCCAGCAGTACTAGGGCCTCGGCCGGAAACACCATATATTTT.

This clone was seen once. The chain joins TRBV14 to TRBJ1-2; TRBD1 matches 8 bases. Looked up from germline, CDR1 is SGHDN and CDR2 is FVKESK. The CDR3 sequence is 15 residues long. The J segment lost 9 bases and the V segment lost 0 bases, leaving 9 bases of the junction unmatched. The CDR3 loop reads CASSQEVGTGARYTF. The CDR3 bases are TGTGCCAGCAGCCAAGAAGTGGGGACAGGCGCCCGCTACACCTTC.

This rearrangement joins TRBV10-3 to TRBJ1-5, with a possible D match to TRBD1 (6 bases). Germline V gene sequence: CDR1 ENHRY, CDR2 SYGVKD. This CDR3 is built from 15 residues. Trimming removed 2 bases from V and 0 bases from J, with 8 bases in between. CDR3 residues: CAISEGQYSNQPQHF. CDR3 nucleotides: TGTGCCATCAGTGAGGGACAGTATAGCAATCAGCCCCAGCATTTT.

The chain combines TRBV6-1 with TRBJ2-7; 9 bases map to TRBD2. This CDR3 is 15 amino acids long. The V gene's germline CDR1 is MNHNS and CDR2 SASEGT. The J segment lost 1 base and the V segment lost 4 bases, leaving 5 bases of the junction unmatched. The CDR3 loop reads CASSGIAGESYEQYF. The CDR3 region has the DNA TGTGCCAGCAGTGGTATAGCGGGAGAATCCTACGAGCAGTACTTC.

This clone was observed a single time. The V gene is TRBV30, the J gene TRBJ2-3, with TRBD2 as a possible D gene (6 bases). The ends were cut back, 2 bases at V and 3 bases at J, with 12 bases in the middle. CDR3 length: 14 residues. Germline V CDR1 and CDR2: GTSNPN, SVGIG (reference sequence). The CDR3 coding sequence is TGTGCCTGGAGTTCGGAGGGAGGTACAGATACGCAGTATTTT. This translates into CAWSSEGGTDTQYF.

The rearrangement joins TRBV7-6 to TRBJ1-2; D is uncertain. The length of the CDR3 is 15 residues. Trimming took off 1 base at V and 1 base at J, with 10 bases between the two ends. Germline CDR1 SGHVS, CDR2 FNYEAQ. Here the CDR3 reads CASSLESGVNYGYTF. In DNA, the CDR3 is TGTGCCAGCAGCTTAGAGTCCGGGGTTAACTATGGCTACACCTTC.

The chain links TRBV15 to TRBJ1-1; D not certain. Trimming cost V 3 bases and J 4 bases, with 18 bases left between them. Per the germline V gene, CDR1 is LNHNV and CDR2 is YYDKDF (reference sequence). The CDR3 has 16 residues. DNA for the CDR3: TGTGCCACCAGCAGCCCTCATCGAGGCGGCTTCACTGAAGCTTTCTTT. As protein: CATSSPHRGGFTEAFF.